Below, 30 T cell receptor beta chains from the same sample are listed, as sequenced in a study of CD8+ T cells in alopecia areata. Sequencing templates came from extracted RNA that was reverse transcribed into cDNA. The table came from immunoSEQ multiplex PCR; TCRdb's copy has only in-frame clones and leaves some out. The sample shows around 140,000 clones, 49% of them seen only once. The starting material was CD8+ T cells sorted from blood, obtained at week 0. The receptors derive from a human donor with alopecia areata.

In this sample, this clone turned up a few times. This chain links TRBV19 with TRBJ1-1; no clear D. Germline V gene sequence: CDR1 LNHDA, CDR2 SQIVND (reference sequence). The CDR3 extends over 13 amino acids. V was pared by 2 bases and J by 1 base, with 5 bases between. The CDR3 here is CASSIIRNTEAFF. The CDR3 DNA sequence: TGTGCCAGTAGTATAATCCGGAACACTGAAGCTTTCTTT.

V and J are TRBV2 and TRBJ2-1, with a tentative D call TRBD2 (5 bases). Between the trimmed V and J ends, which lost 1 base and 1 base, there was a span of 8 bases. The CDR3 length is 15 residues. The germline V gene has CDR1 SNHLY and CDR2 FYNNEI. The CDR3: CASSEEDFSYNEQFF. The CDR3 DNA follows: TGTGCCAGCAGTGAAGAGGACTTTTCCTACAATGAGCAGTTCTTC.

The chain has TRBV7-9 and TRBJ1-1; D is unresolved. Germline V gives CDR1 SEHNR, CDR2 FQNEAQ (reference sequence). V lost 4 bases and J 1 base, leaving 10 bases between the germline ends. The CDR3 runs 14 residues. Here the CDR3 reads CASSSPGWNTEAFF. The CDR3 bases are TGTGCCAGCAGCTCGCCAGGATGGAACACTGAAGCTTTCTTT. The variable domain in full, with the rest retrieved from reference TRBV7-9 and TRBJ1-1, is DTGVSQNPRHKITKRGQNVTFRCDPISEHNRLYWYRQTLGQGPEFLTYFQNEAQLEKSRLLSDRFSAERPKGSFSTLEIQRTEQGDSAMYLCASSSPGWNTEAFFGQGTRLTVV.

The chain uses TRBV7-3 and TRBJ2-5; D call uncertain. V shed 5 bases and J shed 5 bases, with 18 bases lying between them. CDR1 and CDR2 (germline): SGHTA, FQGTGA. CDR3 length: 15 residues. The CDR3, as DNA: TGTGCCAGCAGCCCCTACCATGGGGTAGAGGAGACCCAGTACTTC. Protein sequence: CASSPYHGVEETQYF.

A few counts support this clone. The J gene is TRBJ2-3, the V gene TRBV5-1, with 7 positions matching TRBD1. CDR1 SGHRS and CDR2 YFSETQ come from the germline V gene. With V trimmed by 5 bases and J by 6 bases, 6 bases remained unmatched. The CDR3 is made up of 13 amino acids. CDR3 nucleotides: TGCGCCAGCAGAAAGACAGGGTCCGATACGCAGTATTTT. The encoded protein is CASRKTGSDTQYF.

The V call is TRBV10-3, the J call TRBJ2-1; D uncertain. V gave up 4 bases and J gave up 0 bases, with 13 bases separating them. The CDR3 runs 16 residues. Germline V gene lookup returns CDR1 ENHRY and CDR2 SYGVKD. This CDR3 is CAISALASDSYNEQFF. The CDR3 DNA sequence: TGTGCCATCAGTGCCCTGGCTAGTGACTCCTACAATGAGCAGTTCTTC.

This clone was seen more than once but under ten times. The chain joins TRBV29-1 to TRBJ2-1; 9 bases line up with TRBD2. The CDR3 length is 14 residues. Germline lookup yields CDR1 SQVTM and CDR2 ANQGSEA. The junction had 7 bases not matched to a gene; V was cut back by 3 bases and J by 7 bases. CDR3 DNA: TGCAGCGTTGACGAGCGGGGGGCTGGGAATGAGCAGTTCTTC. It translates to CSVDERGAGNEQFF.

Only a few counts were recorded for this clone. The chain uses TRBV5-1 and TRBJ1-1, with 9 bases lining up with TRBD1. V shed 3 bases and J 1 base; nucleotides not matched to a gene: 1. This CDR3 spans 14 amino acids. Germline V gene sequence: CDR1 SGHRS, CDR2 YFSETQ. The CDR3 nucleotides are TGCGCCAGCAGCTCACAGGGGGCGAACACTGAAGCTTTCTTT. It codes for CASSSQGANTEAFF.

The gene calls are TRBV7-6 and TRBJ2-5; a possible D gene is TRBD1 (5 bases). V was pared by 1 base and J by 3 bases, with 12 bases between. The V gene's germline CDR1 is SGHVS and CDR2 FNYEAQ. The CDR3 is made up of 15 amino acids. DNA of the CDR3: TGTGCCAGCAGCTTAGAAGGGGCGCAGGAAGAGACCCAGTACTTC. It yields the protein CASSLEGAQEETQYF.

The genes are TRBV25-1 and TRBJ2-2, with a tentative D call TRBD1 (5 bases). The germline V gene has CDR1 MGHDK and CDR2 SYGVNS. V lost 0 bases and J lost 0, with 8 bases in between. This CDR3 is built from 16 residues. Here the CDR3 reads CASSEYRDTNTGELFF. CDR3 nucleotides: TGTGCCAGCAGTGAATACAGGGATACGAACACCGGGGAGCTGTTTTTT.

The V and J genes are TRBV5-1 and TRBJ2-2; 7 nucleotides line up with TRBD1. The CDR3 contains 15 residues. CDR1 SGHRS and CDR2 YFSETQ come from the germline V gene. With 4 bases clipped from V and 0 bases from J, the junction kept 3 bases outside the gene matches. As DNA, the CDR3 is TGCGCCAGCAGCCCGGACAGGTCGAACACCGGGGAGCTGTTTTTT. Protein sequence: CASSPDRSNTGELFF. The whole variable domain, remainder taken from reference TRBV5-1 and TRBJ2-2, is KAGVTQTPRYLIKTRGQQVTLSCSPISGHRSVSWYQQTPGQGLQFLFEYFSETQRNKGNFPGRFSGRQFSNSRSEMNVSTLELGDSALYLCASSPDRSNTGELFFGEGSRLTVL.

The chain links TRBV4-3 to TRBJ2-2; either TRBD1 or TRBD2 may fit D (5 bases each). This CDR3 is 17 amino acids long. Trimming cost V 2 bases and J 2 bases, with 15 bases left between them. Germline CDR1 LGHNA, CDR2 YSLEER. The CDR3 spells CASSQLWDLLNTGELFF. The CDR3 nucleotides read TGCGCCAGCAGCCAACTATGGGACCTCCTTAACACCGGGGAGCTGTTTTTT.

This chain joins TRBV13 and TRBJ2-1; D unclear. The CDR3 is 16 residues long. Per the germline V gene, CDR1 is PRHDT and CDR2 is FYEKMQ (reference sequence). The germline V and J ends were trimmed by 5 bases and 10 bases, with 24 bases remaining between them. The CDR3 bases are TGTGCCAGCAGCCCTTCCTGGCGGACCCTTAAACGGGAGCAGTTCTTC. It translates to CASSPSWRTLKREQFF.

This chain connects TRBV7-9 to TRBJ2-6; possible D gene TRBD1, 5 bases. CDR1 is SEHNR and CDR2 is FQNEAQ in the germline V gene (reference sequence). This CDR3 has 17 amino acids. Trimming cost V 0 bases and J 4 bases, with 13 bases left between them. CDR3 loop: CASSLAKGLVGANVLTF. In DNA, the CDR3 is TGTGCCAGCAGCTTAGCGAAGGGGCTCGTGGGGGCCAACGTCCTGACTTTC.

V usage is TRBV10-3 and J usage is TRBJ2-7; a weak D match, TRBD2 (6 bases). Deletions cut 2 bases from V and 1 base from J, with 6 bases between. Germline CDR1 and CDR2: ENHRY and SYGVKD. The CDR3 covers 13 residues. The CDR3 coding sequence is TGTGCCATCAGTGAGGGACTATCCTACGAGCAGTACTTC. It codes for CAISEGLSYEQYF.

The chain employs TRBV11-2 and TRBJ1-5, with unresolved D. The CDR3 extends over 14 amino acids. V gave up 4 bases and J gave up 7 bases, with 14 bases separating them. CDR1 is SGHAT, CDR2 FQNNGV, per germline. CDR3: CASSYVGVDQPQHF. The CDR3 DNA reads as TGTGCCAGCAGCTATGTGGGAGTTGACCAGCCCCAGCATTTT.

This clone was seen more than once but under ten times. The rearrangement links TRBV27 to TRBJ1-5, with a tentative D call TRBD1 (6 bases). V was cut by 7 bases and J by 2 bases, with 21 bases left in between. There are 17 residues in the CDR3. The germline gives CDR1 MNHEY, CDR2 SMNVEV (reference sequence). CDR3 sequence (DNA): TGTGCCAGCAAACCCCGGGGGGGGGCCACAGGCAATCAGCCCCAGCATTTT. It yields the protein CASKPRGGATGNQPQHF.

This clone turned up a few times. This chain uses TRBV5-1 with TRBJ2-6, with D hard to call. Trimming cost V 6 bases and J 0 bases, with 10 bases left between them. The CDR3 sequence is 15 residues long. The germline CDR1 and CDR2 sequences are SGHRS and YFSETQ. In DNA, the CDR3 is TGCGCCAGCACCCCGGACCTCTCTGGGGCCAACGTCCTGACTTTC. Translating gives CASTPDLSGANVLTF.

The chain joins TRBV6-5 to TRBJ1-2; D call uncertain. CDR3 length: 13 residues. The germline CDR1 and CDR2 sequences are MNHEY and SVGAGI. Trimming left V 0 bases short and J 3 bases short, with 5 bases between. The CDR3 sequence: CASSYSADYGYTF. DNA of the CDR3: TGTGCCAGCAGTTACTCCGCAGACTATGGCTACACCTTC.

This clone was seen only a few times. The chain joins TRBV7-2 to TRBJ1-2, with D possibly matching TRBD1 (5 bases). Germline loops: CDR1 SGHTA, CDR2 FQGNSA. Trimming shortened V by 6 bases and J by 4 bases, and 12 bases separated the two germline ends. The CDR3 sequence is 13 residues long. The CDR3 protein is CASRSTGSYGYTF. The DNA for the CDR3 is TGTGCCAGCAGGTCTACAGGTTCCTATGGCTACACCTTC.

In its sample, this clone was seen a few times. The chain is built from TRBV5-6 and TRBJ1-1; tentative D call: TRBD1 (5 bases). Germline-derived CDR1 and CDR2 are SGHDT and YYEEEE. The CDR3 has 13 residues. Trimming pared 6 bases from V and 4 bases from J, leaving 13 bases between. The CDR3 DNA reads TGTGCCAGCACCGGGCTGGGGGTCACTGAAGCTTTCTTT. It is translated as CASTGLGVTEAFF.

J is TRBJ2-1 and V is TRBV4-1, with no clear D. The CDR3 length is 15 residues. Germline values: CDR1 MGHRA, CDR2 YSYEKL. V was shortened by 2 bases and J by 0 bases, with 8 bases between the two germline ends. Here the CDR3 reads CASSQSRSSYNEQFF. DNA for the CDR3: TGCGCCAGCAGCCAATCGCGGAGCTCCTACAATGAGCAGTTCTTC.

This rearrangement joins TRBV11-2 to TRBJ2-2; D is undetermined. Trimming took off 6 bases at V and 4 bases at J, with 3 bases between the two ends. Germline assignment: CDR1 SGHAT and CDR2 FQNNGV. The CDR3 totals 11 residues. The CDR3 DNA sequence: TGTGCCAGCAGTCTCACCGGGGAGCTGTTTTTT. It yields the protein CASSLTGELFF. The complete variable domain, with remaining parts taken from reference TRBV11-2 and TRBJ2-2, reads EAGVAQSPRYKIIEKRQSVAFWCNPISGHATLYWYQQILGQGPKLLIQFQNNGVVDDSQLPKDRFSAERLKGVDSTLKIQPAKLEDSAVYLCASSLTGELFFGEGSRLTVL.

This clone was found once. Other DNA sequences in this sample translate to the same CDR3. V is TRBV30 and J is TRBJ2-7, with D perhaps matching TRBD1 or TRBD2 (5 bases each). The CDR3 is 13 residues long. The V gene lost 0 bases and the J gene lost 3 bases, with 9 bases spanning the gap. From germline, CDR1 is GTSNPN and CDR2 SVGIG (reference sequence). The CDR3 region is CAWSVSGGYEQYF. In DNA, the CDR3 is TGTGCCTGGAGTGTTTCTGGGGGCTACGAGCAGTACTTC.

This chain joins TRBV7-9 and TRBJ1-2; D call uncertain. In germline, CDR1 is SEHNR, CDR2 FQNEAQ (reference sequence). The V gene lost 7 bases and the J gene lost 4 bases, with 13 bases spanning the gap. The CDR3 contains 13 residues. In DNA, the CDR3 is TGTGCCAGCACCGACATGAAGGGCTATGGCTACACCTTC. Translating it yields CASTDMKGYGYTF.

The chain uses TRBV6-5 and TRBJ1-5; D call uncertain. In germline, CDR1 is MNHEY, CDR2 SVGAGI. Trimming removed 7 bases from V and 6 bases from J, with 16 bases in between. CDR3 size: 14 residues. CDR3 nucleotides: TGTGCCAGCACTACCGCAAGCGGGATTCAGCCCCAGCATTTT. It specifies CASTTASGIQPQHF.

The J gene is TRBJ2-1, the V gene TRBV29-1; the match to TRBD2 covers 10 bases. The V and J ends lost 7 bases and 6 bases, in that order; junction bases with no gene match: 6. The length of the CDR3 is 13 residues. CDR1 SQVTM and CDR2 ANQGSEA come from the germline V gene. The CDR3 DNA follows: TGCAGCGCCCGAGCGGGGGGGATCAATGAGCAGTTCTTC. Protein product: CSARAGGINEQFF.

The chain couples TRBV5-4 to TRBJ1-6; a possible D gene is TRBD1 (5 bases). This CDR3 region has 14 residues. Germline loops: CDR1 SGHNT, CDR2 YYREEE (reference sequence). The V and J ends lost 0 bases and 7 bases respectively, with 8 bases between them. CDR3 bases: TGTGCCAGCAGCTTGGAATGGGGGAATTCACCCCTCCACTTT. Its protein is CASSLEWGNSPLHF.

J is TRBJ2-1 and V is TRBV7-9; possible D gene TRBD2, 5 bases. This CDR3 is 13 amino acids long. V lost 0 bases and J lost 10, with 10 bases in between. Germline values: CDR1 SEHNR, CDR2 FQNEAQ (reference sequence). CDR3 protein: CASSLAEVGEQFF. DNA for the CDR3: TGTGCCAGCAGCTTAGCGGAGGTCGGGGAGCAGTTCTTC.

The chain joins TRBV29-1 to TRBJ2-7, with 7 bases fitting TRBD2. V lost 4 bases to trimming and J lost 5 bases; unmatched junction nucleotides: 14. CDR3 length equals 15 residues. From germline, CDR1 is SQVTM and CDR2 ANQGSEA. The CDR3 region has the DNA TGCAGCGTTGTTGGGGGAGGGACTTATAACCACGAGCAGTACTTC. As protein: CSVVGGGTYNHEQYF.